The rows below give T cell receptor beta chains drawn from one sample of a study of blood T cell repertoires in COVID-19. This table comes from immunoSEQ multiplex PCR, and its TCRdb copy is limited to in-frame clones, with some not included. The sample shows roughly 410,000 clones, roughly nine tenths of them seen only once. The sample was peripheral blood. These receptors were collected from a man aged 40-49 years with acute or convalescent COVID-19. Both conserved end residues are part of each CDR3. D genes are given only for firm matches. Clone size, where shown, is once, few, many, or a class for clones that have expanded.

TRBV6-6,TRBJ1-1,NA,NA,CASSSRTYENTEAFF,TGTGCCAGCAGTTCCCGGACATACGAGAACACTGAAGCTTTCTTT
TRBV29-1,TRBJ1-2,TRBD1,NA,CSVEGGQGLYGYTF,TGCAGCGTTGAAGGGGGACAGGGTCTCTATGGCTACACCTTC
TRBV2,TRBJ2-1,TRBD2,NA,CASTEGVGLAGIYNEQFF,TGTGCCAGCACCGAAGGGGTCGGACTAGCGGGAATCTACAATGAGCAGTTCTTC
TRBV7-2,TRBJ1-5,TRBD1,NA,CASGFTGDQPQHF,TGTGCCAGCGGATTTACAGGGGATCAGCCCCAGCATTTT
TRBV5-1,TRBJ2-6,TRBD2,NA,CASSPRGSGANVLTF,TGCGCCAGCAGCCCGCGGGGGTCTGGGGCCAACGTCCTGACTTTC
TRBV4-1,TRBJ1-5,NA,NA,CASSLGTYNQPQHF,TGCGCCAGCAGCCTCGGGACTTACAATCAGCCCCAGCATTTT
TRBV12-3/TRBV12-4,TRBJ2-3,NA,NA,CASSQIDTQYF,TGTGCCAGCAGTCAAATAGATACGCAGTATTTT
TRBV7-6,TRBJ1-1,NA,NA,CASIQLGEQGNTEAFF,TGTGCCAGCATCCAGCTCGGTGAACAGGGTAACACTGAAGCTTTCTTT
TRBV6-5,TRBJ1-6,NA,NA,CASSYSLLSGSSPLHF,TGTGCCAGCAGTTACAGCCTCCTCTCGGGGAGCTCACCCCTCCACTTT
TRBV27,TRBJ2-3,TRBD1,once,CASSPGGASTDTQYF,TGTGCCAGCAGCCCAGGGGGCGCGAGCACAGATACGCAGTATTTT
TRBV9,TRBJ2-3,NA,once,CASSVRGAVPHTDTQYF,TGTGCCAGCAGCGTACGGGGTGCGGTCCCACACACAGATACGCAGTATTTT
TRBV24-1,TRBJ1-1,NA,few,CATSDSGVGNTEAFF,TGTGCCACCAGTGATTCAGGGGTTGGGAACACTGAAGCTTTCTTT
TRBV9,TRBJ2-7,TRBD1,NA,CASSAMTGPEQYF,TGTGCCAGCAGCGCAATGACAGGGCCCGAGCAGTACTTC
TRBV19,TRBJ2-3,NA,NA,CASSIAPGRGEGADTQYF,TGTGCCAGTAGTATAGCCCCCGGACGGGGTGAAGGAGCAGATACGCAGTATTTT
TRBV27,TRBJ1-2,TRBD1,NA,CASAVMVGGASGYTF,TGTGCCAGCGCGGTTATGGTAGGGGGCGCTTCTGGCTACACCTTC
TRBV7-3,TRBJ2-1,NA,NA,CASSPEGADNEQFF,TGTGCCAGCAGCCCCGAAGGGGCGGACAATGAGCAGTTCTTC
TRBV19,TRBJ2-6,TRBD1,few,CASRNDLRGRVVGANVLTF,TGTGCCAGTAGGAACGACCTCAGGGGGCGTGTTGTAGGGGCCAACGTCCTGACTTTC
TRBV6-5,TRBJ2-5,NA,NA,CASSPLGRVETQYF,TGTGCCAGCAGTCCCCTGGGCAGGGTGGAGACCCAGTACTTC
TRBV28,TRBJ2-1,NA,NA,CASSSPASGKNNEQFF,TGTGCCAGCAGTTCCCCTGCTTCAGGCAAGAACAATGAGCAGTTCTTC
TRBV28,TRBJ1-2,NA,NA,CASRLAAGAGYTF,TGTGCCAGCAGACTTGCGGCAGGGGCCGGCTACACCTTC
TRBV6-5,TRBJ1-2,NA,NA,CASQGSGYGYTF,TGTGCCAGCCAGGGATCGGGCTATGGCTACACCTTC
TRBV6-5,TRBJ1-2,TRBD1,NA,CASSRDRGSGYTF,TGTGCCAGCAGTCGGGACAGGGGAAGCGGCTACACCTTC
TRBV18,TRBJ1-2,NA,NA,CASSPDTSNYGYTF,TGTGCCAGCTCACCCGACACATCTAACTATGGCTACACCTTC
TRBV6-2/TRBV6-3,TRBJ1-4,TRBD1,NA,CASSSRLGQGSEKLFF,TGTGCCAGCAGTTCCAGACTCGGACAGGGGAGTGAAAAACTGTTTTTT
TRBV9,TRBJ2-5,TRBD2,NA,CASSPKGTTQETQYF,TGTGCCAGCAGCCCAAAGGGGACTACTCAAGAGACCCAGTACTTC
TRBV7-9,TRBJ1-1,NA,NA,CASSFRVWNEAFF,TGTGCCAGCAGCTTCAGGGTATGGAATGAAGCTTTCTTT
TRBV4-2,TRBJ2-1,TRBD2,NA,CASSQDRGTSGYNEQFF,TGTGCCAGCAGCCAAGATCGAGGGACTAGCGGATACAATGAGCAGTTCTTC
TRBV6-1,TRBJ2-1,TRBD2,NA,CASSATTSGGYNEQFF,TGTGCCAGCAGTGCGACGACTAGCGGGGGGTACAATGAGCAGTTCTTC
TRBV19,TRBJ2-3,TRBD1,NA,CASSSGQGASTDTQYF,TGTGCCAGTAGTTCGGGACAGGGGGCGAGCACAGATACGCAGTATTTT
TRBV10-3,TRBJ2-1,TRBD2,NA,CAISEKGSSSGGPYNEQFF,TGTGCCATCAGTGAGAAAGGAAGTTCTAGCGGGGGACCCTACAATGAGCAGTTCTTC
TRBV5-8,TRBJ2-5,TRBD1,NA,CASSLSGQIQETQYF,TGTGCCAGCAGCTTATCGGGACAGATACAAGAGACCCAGTACTTC
TRBV5-1,TRBJ2-1,NA,NA,CASSRGAGANNEQFF,TGCGCCAGCAGCCGGGGGGCGGGGGCTAACAATGAGCAGTTCTTC
TRBV15,TRBJ1-4,NA,NA,CATSTFGAEGALTNEKLFF,TGTGCCACCAGCACCTTTGGAGCTGAGGGTGCCTTAACTAATGAAAAACTGTTTTTT
TRBV27,TRBJ1-1,TRBD1,NA,CASRRGGMNTEAFF,TGTGCCAGCAGGAGAGGGGGCATGAACACTGAAGCTTTCTTT
TRBV13,TRBJ1-6,TRBD1,once,CASSSGTGVNSPLHF,TGTGCCAGCAGCTCCGGGACAGGGGTTAATTCACCCCTCCACTTT
TRBV2,TRBJ1-5,NA,NA,CASSERGGSNQPQHF,TGTGCCAGCAGTGAACGTGGAGGGAGCAATCAGCCCCAGCATTTT
TRBV18,TRBJ2-2,NA,NA,CASSPPGGTGELFF,TGTGCCAGCTCACCACCGGGGGGCACCGGGGAGCTGTTTTTT
TRBV18,TRBJ2-1,NA,NA,CASSPRVWERNNEQFF,TGTGCCAGCTCACCACGGGTGTGGGAGAGAAACAATGAGCAGTTCTTC
TRBV28,TRBJ1-2,NA,NA,CASSLILGGYTF,TGTGCCAGCAGTTTGATTCTCGGTGGCTACACCTTC
TRBV9,TRBJ1-1,TRBD1,NA,CASSEGAWTEAFF,TGTGCCAGCAGCGAGGGGGCCTGGACTGAAGCTTTCTTT
TRBV21-1,TRBJ1-5,NA,few,CASSASAVADQPQHF,TGTGCCAGCAGCGCTTCGGCCGTCGCGGATCAGCCCCAGCATTTT
TRBV27,TRBJ1-1,TRBD1,NA,CASRRTGGMNTEAFF,TGTGCCAGCAGAAGAACAGGGGGCATGAACACTGAAGCTTTCTTT
TRBV6-1,TRBJ2-7,TRBD1,NA,CASSEWTGNYEQYF,TGTGCCAGCAGTGAATGGACAGGGAACTACGAGCAGTACTTC
TRBV9,TRBJ1-4,NA,NA,CASSGGEKLFF,TGTGCCAGCAGCGGGGGCGAAAAACTGTTTTTT
TRBV6-2/TRBV6-3,TRBJ1-5,TRBD1,NA,CASSYSKYRGENQPQHF,TGTGCCAGCAGTTACTCGAAGTACAGGGGGGAAAATCAGCCCCAGCATTTT
TRBV5-5,TRBJ2-1,TRBD1,few,CASSGTGQGLNEQFF,TGTGCCAGCAGCGGAACGGGACAGGGGCTAAATGAGCAGTTCTTC
TRBV18,TRBJ2-5,TRBD1,NA,CASSPFRQGETQYF,TGTGCCAGCTCACCATTTCGACAGGGGGAGACCCAGTACTTC
TRBV3-1/TRBV3-2,TRBJ1-5,NA,NA,CASRANRGGRKRQSNQPQHF,TGTGCCAGCAGAGCAAATAGGGGGGGGCGCAAACGACAGAGCAATCAGCCCCAGCATTTT
TRBV5-8,TRBJ1-1,TRBD1,NA,CASSLLATGGITEAFF,TGTGCCAGCAGCCTGTTAGCGACAGGGGGGATCACTGAAGCTTTCTTT
TRBV2,TRBJ2-2,NA,few,CASTPEGARTGELFF,TGTGCCAGCACCCCCGAAGGGGCGCGGACCGGGGAGCTGTTTTTT
TRBV28,TRBJ1-3,NA,NA,CASSSPGRNTIYF,TGTGCCAGCAGCTCCCCGGGTCGAAACACCATATATTTT
TRBV9,TRBJ2-1,TRBD2,NA,CASSVRGGTYNEQFF,TGTGCCAGCAGCGTCCGCGGGGGAACCTACAATGAGCAGTTCTTC
TRBV7-8,TRBJ2-1,TRBD2,NA,CASSSRRTSGRKGAHEQFF,TGTGCCAGCAGCTCACGGCGGACTAGCGGGAGAAAGGGGGCACATGAGCAGTTCTTC
TRBV30,TRBJ1-2,TRBD1,NA,CAWDRGLYGYTF,TGTGCCTGGGACAGGGGTCTCTATGGCTACACCTTC